This paragraph covers one TCR beta chain sequence. The CDR3 is 15 residues long. V lost 9 bases to trimming and J lost 9 bases; unmatched junction nucleotides: 16. The germline V gene has CDR1 SEHNR and CDR2 FQNEAQ (reference sequence). RNA was extracted from whole blood without cell sorting, alongside germline DNA. Collected before surgery were roughly 4 milliliters of peripheral blood. These data are taken from a study of tumor-infiltrating lymphocytes in primary liver carcinoma. As for the study in general: Both sexes were represented among patients, who were 30 to 69 years old.

Making TCR beta cDNA involved 400 to 600 ng total RNA and a constant-region primer. Modified slightly, ARM-PCR produced TCR beta libraries over three nested multiplex PCR rounds. Each of the first two PCR rounds ran about 9 cycles with TRBV1-TRBV30 forward and C-beta reverse primers. TCRdb ran MiXCR on the multiplex PCR reads and lists one entry per CDR3 protein. This sample carries 250,000 to 400,000 distinct CDR3 sequences, about 60% of them seen once, and the ten largest clones take 9% to 10%. The source is a man aged 35 to 55 with primary liver carcinoma and hepatitis B virus infection. Material for sequencing was peripheral blood. V gene TRBV7-9 combines with J gene TRBJ2-1; 8 bases line up with TRBD2. This chain's CDR3 is CASTDSGSSNCEQFF. As DNA, the CDR3 is TGTGCCAGTACCGACAGCGGGAGTTCAAACTGTGAGCAGTTCTTC. Full variable domain (missing parts from reference TRBV7-9 and TRBJ2-1): DTGVSQNPRHKITKRGQNVTFRCDPISEHNRLYWYRQTLGQGPEFLTYFQNEAQLEKSRLLSDRFSAERPKGSFSTLEIQRTEQGDSAMYLCASTDSGSSNCEQFFGPGTRLTVL.